This T cell receptor beta chain was sequenced during a study of OX40 agonist ivuxolimab in advanced cancers. Study as a whole: Patients in the trial were receiving intravenous ivuxolimab every 2 weeks, at doses of 0.01 to 10 mg/kg. Notes on the study in general: At doses 0.1 to 3.0 mg/kg, CD4+ and CD8+ clones expanded. Several nonresponders also turned out to have low normalized T-cell clonal expansion. Partial responders at 0.1-3.0 mg/kg had among the lowest clonal expansion.

Using immunoSEQ multiplex PCR, the repertoire was profiled, and TCRdb retains in-frame clones only, with some absent. The repertoire holds roughly 48,000 clones, with 83% as singletons. With respect to this clone: Its specificity is unknown.

Germline CDR1 is SEHNR and CDR2 is FQNEAQ (reference sequence). With 2 bases clipped from V and 6 bases from J, the junction kept 9 bases outside the gene matches. The CDR3 is 15 residues long. The source is an adult with an advanced solid tumor such as melanoma, head and neck, liver or kidney cancer. The chain is built from TRBV7-9 and TRBJ1-2, with 7 nucleotides matching TRBD1. The specimen comprised CD4+ or CD8+ T cells sorted from blood, sampled in a trial of the OX40 agonist ivuxolimab. This CDR3 is CASSLRSTGSHGYTF. The CDR3 DNA reads TGTGCCAGCAGCTTACGGTCGACAGGGAGCCATGGCTACACCTTC.